The entry below gives a single T cell receptor beta chain sequence along with its context. There is no known antigen for this receptor. Qualities for individual bases were not recorded, and no much larger clone is one base off. This sample's time point label indicates: cycle 1 day 1 (C1D1), immediately before nivolumab initiation. All trial patients had relapsed after autologous stem cell transplantation, with cohorts A, B and C differing in prior brentuximab vedotin exposure. The trial cohort included 45 to 65 patients with relapsed/refractory classical Hodgkin lymphoma, and each patient had a best overall response of complete response, partial response or progressive disease. Single-agent nivolumab was administered to trial patients in the multi-cohort phase II CheckMate 205 trial. An independent review committee assessed best overall response by applying the 2007 International Working Group response criteria. Trial PBMCs were collected immediately before nivolumab initiation (C1D1) and during therapy at cycle 2 day 1 and cycle 4 day 1. Peripheral blood was collected in 8 mL Vacutainer Cell Preparation Tubes, from which PBMCs were isolated by centrifugation and then cryopreserved.

Genomic DNA was extracted with the Qiagen DNeasy kit from unsorted PBMCs and from negatively selected CD4+ and CD8+ fractions. Amplification of TCR beta CDR3 regions was done by immunoSEQ multiplex PCR with primers that anneal to V and J segments. A synthetic immune receptor repertoire was used to minimize amplification bias, and any remaining bias was removed computationally after sequencing. From the authors' description of their analysis: Repertoire diversity was quantified as the Shannon entropy index using custom Python scripts. Unsorted, CD4+ and CD8+ repertoires were analyzed separately, except in combined analyses where CD4+ and CD8+ sequences were merged in silico. Clonal expansion was defined as a frequency increase of at least 2-fold after treatment compared with C1D1, and clones undetected at baseline were assigned a pseudocount of 0.5. Clones with 0 or 1 copy at C1D1 were defined as singleton clones, while clones with 2 or more copies were defined as non-singleton clones. Clones expanded in unsorted samples were labelled as CD4+, CD8+ or unknown by matching protein sequences in sorted samples from the same patient. Wilcoxon tests on paired samples were used to test diversity changes from C1D1 to C4D1. Here the immuneACCESS table is served through TCRdb, limited to in-frame sequences with V and J called. Missing clones are a known gap in these copies; in checked studies unresolved V genes cover under half, and the rest lacks a known reason. That table furnishes V, J and clone size, whereas the DNA furnished D and trimming. The sample table lists more than 45,000 clones, around 70% of them with a count of one. The ten largest make up approximately 11% of the sample.

V lost 7 bases and J lost 2 bases, and the count of bases not matched to a germline gene is 6. From a lookup of the germline V gene (reference sequence), CDR1 and CDR2 are LNHDA and SQIVND. There are 14 amino acids in the CDR3, from cysteine to phenylalanine inclusive. The only DNA kept is the CDR3, 42 bases in frame from the first base. This record comes from a study of PD-1 blockade in classical Hodgkin lymphoma (dated by TCRdb to 2018 to 2021). At the level of the whole study: Nivolumab dosing was 3 mg/kg intravenously every 2 weeks, continuing until either disease progression or unacceptable toxicity. A peripheral blood immune signature of response to PD-1 blockade in classical Hodgkin lymphoma was defined using TCR beta sequencing and CyTOF.

Study-level results and caveats: Baseline TCR diversity was reported to be lower in newly diagnosed patients than in healthy donors and to be lower still in relapsed/refractory patients. The study was restricted to a single clinical trial cohort, and the causes of repertoire differences, possibly disease activity or prior therapy, were left undefined. Patients starting nivolumab less than 1 year after ASCT had lower diversity and were excluded from later analyses to avoid confounding by immune reconstitution. Among trial patients, those achieving complete response had baseline diversity similar to that of newly diagnosed patients, while diversity was significantly lower in partial responders and progressors. CD4+ but not CD8+ TCR diversity rose significantly by C4D1 (p=0.0027 vs p=0.16), most apparent in complete responders (p=0.02).

The chain was built from TRBV19 and TRBJ2-5, with TRBD2 identical over 8 junction bases. Here the sequenced sample was peripheral blood mononuclear cells (PBMCs), taken at baseline. This clonotype was obtained from a human donor with classical Hodgkin lymphoma. The CDR3 region: CASNPVAGQETQYF. The nucleotide sequence reads TGTGCCAGTAATCCTGTAGCGGGGCAAGAGACCCAGTACTTC. The entire variable domain, with the stretches around the CDR3 drawn from the reference TRBV19 and TRBJ2-5 proteins, is DGGITQSPKYLFRKEGQNVTLSCEQNLNHDAMYWYRQDPGQGLRLIYYSQIVNDFQKGDIAEGYSVSREKKESFPLTVTSAQKNPTAFYLCASNPVAGQETQYFGPGTRLLVL.